A single TCR beta chain is shown here with its context. Its matching antigen is unknown. CDR1 and CDR2 from the germline V gene are SGHDN and FVKESK. The V gene lost 6 bases and the J gene lost 8 bases, with 16 bases spanning the gap. CDR3 size: 13 residues. The entry originates in a study of long-term antiretroviral therapy in people with HIV. About the study: A decade or so separates the oldest specimens from the later 2015 immediate-ART recommendation.

Findings of the study overall: HIV repertoires spanned tighter CDR3 length ranges than controls did. Clones that had undergone expansion before ART dominated the repertoire at all time points. Dating from the mid-2000s to the late 2010s, the blood was possibly obtained under older ART regimens.

The libraries were made with immunoSEQ v3.0 at survey level. Sequencing was performed with immunoSEQ multiplex PCR; in TCRdb, only in-frame clones are kept and a portion is missing. The table includes over 25,000 clones, about 80% detected once. This rearrangement joins TRBV14 to TRBJ1-2; no reliable D call. The clonotype was recovered from a woman in her thirties with HIV. The material was unsorted PBMCs, obtained 1.1 years before starting antiretroviral therapy. The CDR3 region is CASRGSGRGGYTF. The DNA of the CDR3 is TGTGCCAGCAGGGGCAGCGGGCGCGGAGGCTACACCTTC.